This T cell receptor (beta chain) was documented in a study of spatial heterogeneity in lung cancer. Overall study context: Each time, sequencing found more beta-chain sequences than alpha-chain sequences. Points from the study as a whole: Follow-up blood showed ubiquitous expanded tumor TCRs less than blood at resection did.

This clonotype was detected ten times or more. Its antigen is not known. Every individual TCR cDNA molecule carried its own unique molecular identifier, which allowed correction of PCR and sequencing errors. TCRdb redid the calling of the 5' RACE reads with MiXCR, one entry per CDR3 protein. The data hold 20,000 to 25,000 distinct CDR3 sequences, with about 4.6% observed a single time. The CDR3 is 14 amino acids. In germline, CDR1 is SNHLY, CDR2 FYNNEI. V lost 3 bases, J lost 2 bases, and 9 bases lay in between. The time point denotes: sample taken at primary tumor resection. Whole RNA obtained from tumor, nontumor lung or frozen PBMC underwent sequencing without sorting. The donor group consisted of roughly 76 patients who had untreated, early-stage non-small cell lung cancer.

The chain links TRBV2 to TRBJ2-3; D gene unclear. This TCR was sampled from a male donor with early-stage non-small cell lung cancer. The sample here was PBMCs, taken at surgery. The CDR3 spells CASSDRLFTDTQYF. The CDR3 DNA sequence: TGTGCCAGCAGTGACCGACTCTTCACAGATACGCAGTATTTT.